This TCR beta chain is from a study of cytomegalovirus exposure and HLA in healthy donors. Study-wide results and caveats: In a later analysis, donors in an Asian-associated ancestry cluster reportedly had fewer N-insertions in productive TCRs than the cohort mean. Reports indicated that the classifier achieved high specificity and sensitivity in diagnosing cytomegalovirus status.

This CDR3 has 16 amino acids. V lost 5 bases and J lost 4; bases outside the gene matches: 11. The germline V gene encodes CDR1 SGHAT and CDR2 FQNNGV. In the PCR, 60 Vbeta and 13 Jbeta primers were used. Profiled with immunoSEQ multiplex PCR; TCRdb holds only in-frame clones, not every one. The table includes around 180,000 clones, approximately 84% detected once. The table lists this clone with a few counts. The antigen is unknown. Healthy bone marrow donors made up the cohort. The sequencing input was PBMCs. The chain recombines TRBV11-2 with TRBJ2-7; 10 bases agree with TRBD1. The clonotype originates from a woman in her 30s in good health and CMV-seropositive. DNA for the CDR3: TGTGCCAGCAGCCTTCTGGCGACAGGGGGCAGGTACGAGCAGTACTTC. It translates to CASSLLATGGRYEQYF.